This T cell receptor beta chain stems from a study of human T cells and chemical hapten exposure. Study overall: How much TCR each sample yielded varied, mostly because pooled library volumes differed slightly.

This clonotype was counted ten times or more. Noted time point: healthy volunteer bleed at 6 weeks. Unfractionated whole blood yielded the extracted total RNA. The CDR3 loop spans 13 amino acids. The V and J ends lost 6 bases and 7 bases respectively, with 12 bases between them. Per germline, CDR1 LGHNA and CDR2 YNFKEQ. Library preparation tagged each individual cDNA molecule with a unique molecular identifier. MiXCR was run by TCRdb on the RACE reads, yielding one entry per CDR3 protein. The sample has fewer than 85,000 distinct CDR3 sequences, 8.6% seen once; the top ten hold about 1.5%. The sample taken for sequencing was whole blood. The rearrangement joins TRBV4-2 to TRBJ1-4; D possibly corresponds to TRBD1 (5 bases). The receptor was isolated from a female donor in good health. Some clones in this sample may be carry-over from other donors' samples. CDR3 sequence (DNA): TGTGCCAGCAGGGAAGGGACTGCTGAAAAACTGTTTTTT. It encodes CASREGTAEKLFF.